A selection of T cell receptor beta chains follows, all from one sample in a study of CD8+ T cells in alopecia areata. Here immunoSEQ multiplex PCR was the method, and the copy in TCRdb shows in-frame clones only, minus some. The sample has 190,000 or so clones, roughly 64% seen once. Sequenced material: CD8+ T cells sorted from blood, taken at week 24, from a patient treated with tofacitinib. The receptor set was obtained from a human donor with alopecia areata. CDR3s include the opening cysteine and the closing phenylalanine or tryptophan. The order of the fields is D gene, J gene, V gene, CDR3 protein. A D gene is named only where the DNA matches it firmly.

>-|TRBJ2-4|TRBV2
CASSEAGDQYF
>-|TRBJ1-1|TRBV2
CASSPGTEAFF
>-|TRBJ2-7|TRBV14
CASSLRLGREQYF
>TRBD2|TRBJ2-5|TRBV29-1
CSVEGASGGTQETQYF
>-|TRBJ2-1|TRBV5-1
CASGTSTPHEQFF
>-|TRBJ2-7|TRBV29-1
CSGRGTDYEQYF
>TRBD1|TRBJ2-7|TRBV5-1
CASSSWTGDYEQYF
>-|TRBJ2-5|TRBV10-3
CAISLDSMVQYF
>-|TRBJ2-5|TRBV7-8
CASSPPGDRGGTQYF
>-|TRBJ2-7|TRBV7-8
CASSFRDSSYEQYF
>TRBD1|TRBJ2-7|TRBV7-9
CASSSGQGGHEQYF
>-|TRBJ1-5|TRBV4-1
CASSQSGNQPQHF
>TRBD1|TRBJ2-5|TRBV14
CASSQGQGARETQYF
>-|TRBJ2-1|TRBV27
CASSFSRVNEQFF
>-|TRBJ1-6|TRBV7-3
CASSYRDGPYSPLHF
>-|TRBJ1-1|TRBV29-1
CSVGTNTEAFF
>TRBD2|TRBJ2-3|TRBV9
CASSVPSGGSTDTQYF
>-|TRBJ1-3|TRBV5-6
CASSHGSSGNTIYF
>-|TRBJ2-3|TRBV29-1
CSVVLGGDTQYF
>-|TRBJ2-5|TRBV6-5
CASTSGGETQYF
>-|TRBJ2-1|TRBV5-6
CASSLGGGEQFF
>TRBD2|TRBJ2-1|TRBV5-6
CASSRSGGAKGQFF
>-|TRBJ2-3|TRBV9
CASSLPSDTQYF
>TRBD2|TRBJ2-3|TRBV6-5
CASSYFSGAGTDTQYF
>TRBD1|TRBJ2-5|TRBV29-1
CSAEDRRQETQYF
>-|TRBJ1-5|TRBV27
CASSLSPSQPQHF
>-|TRBJ2-2|TRBV29-1
CSVEESVTGELFF
>-|TRBJ2-7|TRBV30
CAWSVSPTEPYEQYF
>TRBD1|TRBJ1-1|TRBV30
CAWNSRGRTEAFF
>-|TRBJ2-7|TRBV13
CASRDFTGDYEQYF
>-|TRBJ1-5|TRBV4-2
CASSQDRGPGQPQHF
>TRBD2|TRBJ2-6|TRBV29-1
CSVGRGGTGANVLTF
>-|TRBJ1-1|TRBV4-1
CASSQPPGGTEAFF
>-|TRBJ2-7|TRBV29-1
CSVEGRDSYEQYF
>-|TRBJ2-5|TRBV6-5
CASMMGLGETQYF
>-|TRBJ2-7|TRBV5-4
CATARGGASYEQYF
>-|TRBJ2-1|TRBV7-9
CASSSGPEQFF
>-|TRBJ2-5|TRBV5-1
CASTFGGSQETQYF
>TRBD1|TRBJ1-6|TRBV10-3
CAISESYDRVRNSPLHF
>-|TRBJ2-7|TRBV7-9
CASSPESYEQYF
>-|TRBJ1-4|TRBV4-1
CASSQVGLTREKLFF
>TRBD2|TRBJ2-1|TRBV5-1
CASSLEGLGVLAAYNEQFF
>-|TRBJ1-2|TRBV4-1
CASSQDSDHRVNYGYTF
>-|TRBJ2-7|TRBV5-1
CASSDRDGAYEQYF
>-|TRBJ2-5|TRBV13
CASSPRPGTGETQYF
>TRBD2|TRBJ2-2|TRBV15
CATTTFGGGADTGELFF
>TRBD1|TRBJ2-1|TRBV7-9
CASSGESTGGYNEQFF
>TRBD1|TRBJ1-2|TRBV6-1
CASSEATGFRFYGYTF
>TRBD2|TRBJ2-2|TRBV7-6
CASSFTGGYAGELFF
>TRBD1|TRBJ1-1|TRBV7-9
CASSLQGLNTEAFF